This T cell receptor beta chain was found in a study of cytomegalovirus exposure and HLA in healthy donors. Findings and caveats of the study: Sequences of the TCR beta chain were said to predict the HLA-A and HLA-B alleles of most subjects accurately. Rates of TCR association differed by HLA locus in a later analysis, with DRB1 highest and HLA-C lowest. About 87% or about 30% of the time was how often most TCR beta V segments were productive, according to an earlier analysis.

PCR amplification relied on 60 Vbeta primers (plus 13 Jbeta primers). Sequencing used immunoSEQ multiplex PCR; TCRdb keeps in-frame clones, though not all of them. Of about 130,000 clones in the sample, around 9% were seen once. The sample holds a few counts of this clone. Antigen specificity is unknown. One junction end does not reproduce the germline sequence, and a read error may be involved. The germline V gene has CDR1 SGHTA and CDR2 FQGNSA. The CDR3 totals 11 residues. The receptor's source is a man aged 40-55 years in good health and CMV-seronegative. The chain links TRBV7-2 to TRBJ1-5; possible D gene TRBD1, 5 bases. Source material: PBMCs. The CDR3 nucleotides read TGTGCCAGCAGCTCGTTCTCAGGGTTGACTTTT. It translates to CASSSFSGLTF.